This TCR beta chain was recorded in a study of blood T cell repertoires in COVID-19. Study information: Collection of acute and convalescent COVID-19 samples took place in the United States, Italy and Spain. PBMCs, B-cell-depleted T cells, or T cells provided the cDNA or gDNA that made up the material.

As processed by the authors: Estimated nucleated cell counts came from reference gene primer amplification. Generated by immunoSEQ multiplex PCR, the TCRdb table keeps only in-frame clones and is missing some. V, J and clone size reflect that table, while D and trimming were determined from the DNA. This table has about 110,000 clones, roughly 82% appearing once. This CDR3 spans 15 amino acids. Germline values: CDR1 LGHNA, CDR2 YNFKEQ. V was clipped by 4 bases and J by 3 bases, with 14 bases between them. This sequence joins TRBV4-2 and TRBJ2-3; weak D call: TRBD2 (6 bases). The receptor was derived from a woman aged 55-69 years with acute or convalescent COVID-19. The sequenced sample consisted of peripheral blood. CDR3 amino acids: CASSPGLAMTDTQYF. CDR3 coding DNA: TGTGCCAGCAGCCCAGGGCTAGCGATGACAGATACGCAGTATTTT.